This TCR beta chain comes out of a study of a mutant IDH1 vaccine in newly diagnosed glioma. Study summary: V12 fell at week 35 and V13, the study end, at week 47.

As for this clone: Its antigen is currently unknown.

Assay: immunoSEQ multiplex PCR; the TCRdb copy retains only in-frame clones and omits some. Of approximately 43,000 clones listed, around 89% are singletons. Regarding time point: week 35, safety follow-up. What each vaccine dose contained was 300 ug of mutant IDH1 20-mer peptide, accompanied by topical imiquimod. Each patient was administered eight vaccinations, scheduled in weeks 1, 3, 5, 7, 11, 15, 19 and 23. New IDH1-mutant, ATRX-lost WHO grade 3 or 4 astrocytomas occurred in donors. Trimming removed 7 bases from V and 3 bases from J, with 16 bases in between. Germline V CDR1 and CDR2: MDHEN, SYDVKM. This CDR3 has 15 residues.

Sequenced material: PBMCs, taken from a glioma patient whose treatment included an IDH1 peptide vaccine. The chain recombines TRBV28 with TRBJ1-3, with D maybe TRBD1 (5 bases). The sequence derives from a man aged 35-49 years with glioma. CDR3 residues: CASISGQLIGNTIYF. The CDR3 region has the DNA TGTGCCAGCATCTCGGGGCAGCTGATTGGAAACACCATATATTTT.